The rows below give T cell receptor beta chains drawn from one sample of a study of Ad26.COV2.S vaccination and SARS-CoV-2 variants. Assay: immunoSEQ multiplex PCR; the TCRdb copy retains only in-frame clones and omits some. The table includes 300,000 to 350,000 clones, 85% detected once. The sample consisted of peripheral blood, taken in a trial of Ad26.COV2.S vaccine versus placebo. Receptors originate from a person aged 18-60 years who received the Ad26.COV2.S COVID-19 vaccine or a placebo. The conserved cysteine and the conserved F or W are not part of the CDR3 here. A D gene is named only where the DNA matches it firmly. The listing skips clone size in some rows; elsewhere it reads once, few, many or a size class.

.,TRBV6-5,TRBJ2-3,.,ASSYPPDTQY
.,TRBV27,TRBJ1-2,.,ASSFGAGNYGYT
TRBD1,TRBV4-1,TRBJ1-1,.,ASSPMDRGRLGTEAF
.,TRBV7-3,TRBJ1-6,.,ASSGFLSSYNSPLH
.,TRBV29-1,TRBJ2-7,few,SAKGDKRNEQY
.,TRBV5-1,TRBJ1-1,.,ASSWSSNTEAF
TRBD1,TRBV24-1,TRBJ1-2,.,ATSAAGGHYGYT
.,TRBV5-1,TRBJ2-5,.,ASSLALTWANDGGTQY
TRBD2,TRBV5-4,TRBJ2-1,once,ASSPSTGSGGAYNEQF
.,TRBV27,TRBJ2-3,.,ASQGSLSTDTQY
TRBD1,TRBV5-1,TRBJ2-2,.,ASSLQDRNLAGELF
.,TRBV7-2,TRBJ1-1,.,ASSQRFDTEAF
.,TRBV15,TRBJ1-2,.,ATSRDKMGGYT